The 11 T cell receptor beta chains presented below share a single source sample, sequenced in a study of early T cells in non-severe SARS-CoV-2 infection. Using its own MiXCR run on the 5' RACE reads, TCRdb lists one record per CDR3 protein. This table holds approximately 27,000 distinct CDR3 sequences, about 5% found once. The sequenced sample consisted of whole blood. These receptors all come from an adult who was a healthcare worker with PCR-confirmed SARS-CoV-2 infection or an uninfected control (not recorded which).

This rearrangement joins TRBV12-5 to TRBJ2-2, with a possible D match to TRBD1 (6 bases). V gave up 7 bases and J gave up 1 base, with 16 bases separating them. This CDR3 has 16 amino acids. Germline V gene sequence: CDR1 LGHNT, CDR2 FRNRAP. For the CDR3, the DNA is TGTGCTAGTGCCGGAGCAGGGGTAGGGAACACCGGGGAGCTGTTTTTT. Protein product: CASAGAGVGNTGELFF.

In its sample, this clonotype was seen many times. The genes are TRBV10-3 and TRBJ2-5; TRBD2 aligns across 8 bases. Losses at the gene ends were 2 bases for V and 4 bases for J; bases not matched to a gene: 6. This CDR3 contains 15 residues. Germline lookup yields CDR1 ENHRY and CDR2 SYGVKD. CDR3 residues: CAISEAGGGGETQYF. CDR3 bases: TGTGCCATCAGTGAGGCGGGGGGCGGAGGAGAGACCCAGTACTTC.

This rearrangement joins TRBV24-1 to TRBJ2-1; 7 nucleotides align to TRBD1. The CDR3 spans 15 residues. The V gene end was trimmed by 4 bases and the J gene end by 9 bases; junction bases not matched to a gene: 11. Germline V gene sequence: CDR1 KGHDR, CDR2 SFDVKD. The CDR3 DNA sequence: TGTGCCACCAGTGACTCCCCCGACAGGGCTGGTGAGCAGTTCTTC. It yields the protein CATSDSPDRAGEQFF.

This clonotype was counted ten times or more. V usage is TRBV6-4 and J usage is TRBJ2-1; D remains unclear. V gave up 3 bases and J gave up 5 bases, with 14 bases separating them. CDR1 MRHNA and CDR2 SNTAGT come from the germline V gene. The length of the CDR3 is 15 residues. The CDR3 bases are TGTGCCAGCAGTGAACAAGGCGGTCCCAACAATGAGCAGTTCTTC. It translates to CASSEQGGPNNEQFF.

The table lists this clonotype with many counts. This chain connects TRBV7-2 to TRBJ2-2; tentatively, D is TRBD1 or TRBD2 (5 bases each). Per the germline V gene, CDR1 is SGHTA and CDR2 is FQGNSA. V was clipped by 5 bases and J by 2 bases, with 18 bases between them. This CDR3 comprises 17 residues. The CDR3: CASSPGRQGANTGELFF. The CDR3 DNA follows: TGTGCCAGCAGCCCAGGAAGGCAGGGAGCAAACACCGGGGAGCTGTTTTTT.

This clonotype has a handful of counts. J is TRBJ2-2 and V is TRBV4-3; TRBD2 matches 7 bases. In germline, CDR1 is LGHNA, CDR2 YSLEER. Losses at the gene ends were 0 bases for V and 5 bases for J; bases not matched to a gene: 6. This CDR3 region has 16 residues. CDR3 region: CASSQDGGGRTGELFF. The CDR3 DNA reads as TGCGCCAGCAGCCAAGATGGCGGGGGAAGGACCGGGGAGCTGTTTTTT.

This clonotype rates as medium-sized. The J gene is TRBJ2-6, the V gene TRBV29-1; D is unresolved. Germline CDR1 reads SQVTM; CDR2 reads ANQGSEA. CDR3 length: 13 residues. Trimming stripped 5 bases from V and 0 bases from J, with 5 bases between. CDR3 sequence (DNA): TGCAGCGTTTTAAGCTCTGGGGCCAACGTCCTGACTTTC. Translating gives CSVLSSGANVLTF.

Many counts were recorded for this clonotype. The J gene is TRBJ2-1, the V gene TRBV12-3 or TRBV12-4; D gene ambiguous. This CDR3 spans 14 amino acids. V lost 3 bases, J lost 8 bases, and 14 bases lay in between. In nucleotides, the CDR3 is TGTGCCAGCAGTTTTTGGGATTCCGGCGATGAGCAGTTCTTC. Its translation is CASSFWDSGDEQFF.

The sample holds many counts of this clonotype. The chain couples TRBV12-3 or TRBV12-4 to TRBJ1-1; TRBD1 is a possible D gene (6 bases). Trimming took off 0 bases at V and 1 base at J, with 12 bases between the two ends. The CDR3 covers 16 residues. In DNA form, the CDR3 reads TGTGCCAGCAGTTTAGCGTATTGGACAGCGAACACTGAAGCTTTCTTT. This gives the protein CASSLAYWTANTEAFF.

The chain carries TRBV12-3 or TRBV12-4 and TRBJ2-2, with 7 bases aligning to TRBD2. The length of the CDR3 is 14 residues. The V segment lost 3 bases and the J segment 4 bases; nucleotides outside the gene matches: 2. DNA of the CDR3: TGTGCCAGCAGTTTGGGCGGGAGCACCGGGGAGCTGTTTTTT. Its protein product is CASSLGGSTGELFF.

This clonotype was counted at least ten times. The chain is built from TRBV12-3 or TRBV12-4 and TRBJ2-1; TRBD2 matches at 11 bases. The junction had 11 bases not matched to a gene; V was cut back by 6 bases and J by 4 bases. CDR3 length: 17 residues. The CDR3 reads CASRSNGGTSGYNEQFF. The CDR3 bases are TGTGCCAGCAGATCTAACGGAGGGACTAGCGGATACAATGAGCAGTTCTTC.